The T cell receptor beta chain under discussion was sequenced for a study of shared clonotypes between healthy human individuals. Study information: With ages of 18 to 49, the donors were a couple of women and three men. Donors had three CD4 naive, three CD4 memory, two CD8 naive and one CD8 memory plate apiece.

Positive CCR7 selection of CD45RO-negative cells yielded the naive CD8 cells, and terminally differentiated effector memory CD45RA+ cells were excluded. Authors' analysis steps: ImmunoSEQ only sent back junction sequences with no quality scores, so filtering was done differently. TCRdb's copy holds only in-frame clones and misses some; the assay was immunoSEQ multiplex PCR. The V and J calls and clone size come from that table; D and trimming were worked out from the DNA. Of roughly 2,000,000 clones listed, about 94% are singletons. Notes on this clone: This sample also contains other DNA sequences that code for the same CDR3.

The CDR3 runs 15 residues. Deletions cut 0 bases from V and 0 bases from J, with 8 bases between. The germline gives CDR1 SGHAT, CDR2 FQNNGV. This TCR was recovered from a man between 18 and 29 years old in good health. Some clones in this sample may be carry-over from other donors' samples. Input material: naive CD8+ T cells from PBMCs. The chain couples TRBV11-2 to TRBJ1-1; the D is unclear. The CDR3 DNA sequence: TGTGCCAGCAGCTTAGAAAGCGGACTGAACACTGAAGCTTTCTTT. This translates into CASSLESGLNTEAFF. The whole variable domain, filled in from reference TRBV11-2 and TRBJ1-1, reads EAGVAQSPRYKIIEKRQSVAFWCNPISGHATLYWYQQILGQGPKLLIQFQNNGVVDDSQLPKDRFSAERLKGVDSTLKIQPAKLEDSAVYLCASSLESGLNTEAFFGQGTRLTVV.